These 5 T cell receptor beta chains were sequenced from one sample in a study of blood T cells in healthy people across ages. A J-beta primer mix and a sample-barcoded 5' primer were used in a second PCR of about 7 to 12 cycles. TCRdb ran MiXCR on the 5' RACE reads and lists one entry per CDR3 protein. The table shows 700,000 or so distinct CDR3 sequences, with 22% occurring only once. Sequencing was performed on blood. The origin of the receptors is a man between 65 and 79 years old in good health.

A few counts support this clonotype. J is TRBJ2-1 and V is TRBV20-1; 14 nucleotides agree with TRBD2. V lost 0 bases to trimming and J lost 8 bases; unmatched junction nucleotides: 9. Germline V gene sequence: CDR1 DFQATT, CDR2 SNEGSKA (reference sequence). The CDR3 sequence is 17 residues long. The CDR3 reads CSARDTGLAGDDDEQFF. As DNA, the CDR3 is TGCAGTGCTAGAGATACGGGACTAGCGGGAGACGATGATGAGCAGTTCTTC.

The chain is built from TRBV11-3 and TRBJ2-3; 8 bases fit TRBD1. The CDR3 spans 17 residues. After removal of 5 bases from V and 2 bases from J, the junction contained 12 bases not matched to a gene. CDR1 and CDR2 (germline): SGHNT, YENEEA. The CDR3 DNA follows: TGTGCCAGCAGCCCCCTTCCCGGACAGGGCACCACAGATACGCAGTATTTT. This gives the protein CASSPLPGQGTTDTQYF. Looking up the rest from reference TRBV11-3 and TRBJ2-3 gives the full variable domain: EAGVVQSPRYKIIEKKQPVAFWCNPISGHNTLYWYLQNLGQGPELLIRYENEEAVDDSQLPKDRFSAERLKGVDSTLKIQPAELGDSAVYLCASSPLPGQGTTDTQYFGPGTRLTVL.

The CDR3 nucleotides read TGCAGCTCCCAGGGGGCAGGGCAGCCCCAGCATTTT. Amino acid sequence: CSSQGAGQPQHF. The chain combines TRBV20-1 with TRBJ1-5, with 8 bases fitting TRBD1. This CDR3 has 12 residues. Germline V CDR1 and CDR2: DFQATT, SNEGSKA (reference sequence).

This clonotype was seen a few times. The genes are TRBV20-1 and TRBJ2-6; tentatively, D is TRBD2 (5 bases). Germline V lookup: CDR1 DFQATT, CDR2 SNEGSKA (reference sequence). This CDR3 is 15 amino acids long. The germline V and J ends were trimmed by 2 bases and 4 bases, with 12 bases remaining between them. The CDR3 here is CSARFAGNGANVLTF. CDR3 sequence (DNA): TGCAGTGCTAGATTTGCCGGGAACGGGGCCAACGTCCTGACTTTC.

This chain uses TRBV29-1 with TRBJ1-2; D gene unclear. CDR1 is SQVTM, CDR2 ANQGSEA, per germline. Trimming removed 4 bases from V and 6 bases from J, with 15 bases in between. The CDR3 runs 13 residues. The CDR3 is CSVVELSNHGYTF. The CDR3 DNA reads as TGCAGCGTTGTAGAGCTTTCGAACCATGGCTACACCTTC.